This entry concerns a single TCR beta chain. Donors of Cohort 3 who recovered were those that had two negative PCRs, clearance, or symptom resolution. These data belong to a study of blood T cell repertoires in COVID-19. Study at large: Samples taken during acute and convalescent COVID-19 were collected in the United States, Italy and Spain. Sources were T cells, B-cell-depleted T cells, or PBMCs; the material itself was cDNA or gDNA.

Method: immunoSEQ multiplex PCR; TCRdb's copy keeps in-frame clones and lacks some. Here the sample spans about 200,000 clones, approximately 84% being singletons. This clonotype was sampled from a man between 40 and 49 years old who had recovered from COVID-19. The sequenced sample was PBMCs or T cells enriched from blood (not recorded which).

Here the CDR3 reads CASSLVRTGNSPLHF. The CDR3 DNA follows: TGTGCCAGCAGCTTAGTTCGAACAGGGAATTCACCCCTCCACTTT. V and J are TRBV7-2 and TRBJ1-6, with a weak D call TRBD1 (6 bases). The germline gives CDR1 SGHTA, CDR2 FQGNSA. The ends were cut back, 1 base at V and 7 bases at J, with 11 bases in the middle. This CDR3 spans 15 amino acids.